This TCR beta chain was recorded in a study of T cells in Graves' hyperthyroidism and ophthalmopathy. Study-level findings and limits: Blood also carried most thyroid clonotypes expanded above 0.001. In validation, the model predicted ophthalmopathy. These predictions came a median about 6 months before onset.

Germline V gives CDR1 DFQATT, CDR2 SNEGSKA (reference sequence). The CDR3 runs 12 residues. V gave up 5 bases and J gave up 3 bases, with 10 bases separating them. It was RNA transcripts that yielded the amplified TCR beta CDR3 regions. During a first-round RT-PCR of the TCR CDR3, the HTBI primer set was used. TCRdb reanalysed the multiplex PCR reads using MiXCR and keeps one entry per CDR3 protein. Of a few hundred thousand distinct CDR3 sequences in the sample, about 20% are singletons; the top ten hold 50% to 75%. Patients affected by ophthalmopathy presented a Clinical Activity Score of at least 3, a NOSPECS grade of at least 4, and disease duration below 3 months. Patients having uncontrolled infection, another autoimmune disease, pregnancy or lactation were not included. As to this clonotype: The antigen remains undetermined.

The sequence was collected from a man aged 25 to 45 with Graves' ophthalmopathy. The sample comprised blood. The chain combines TRBV20-1 with TRBJ1-1; TRBD1 is a possible D gene (5 bases). The CDR3 sequence is CSAQQGYTEAFF. CDR3 sequence (DNA): TGCAGTGCTCAGCAGGGTTACACTGAAGCTTTCTTT.